The TCR beta chain described here comes from a study of PD-L1 blockade in urothelial cancer. The overall study: Analysis of blood occurred 3 weeks (second dose) and 6 weeks after treatment start. Blood yielded a median of around 150,000 T cells per sample.

The germline gives CDR1 MNHNS, CDR2 SASEGT. CDR3 length: 17 amino acids. V lost 0 bases and J lost 1; bases outside the gene matches: 6. Here immunoSEQ multiplex PCR was the method, and the copy in TCRdb shows in-frame clones only, minus some. The sample consists of tens of thousands of clones, roughly 80% of them appearing once. Time point: peripheral blood 6 weeks after treatment start. The sequences come from PBMCs, collected around atezolizumab (anti-PD-L1) treatment. The sequence was obtained from a man aged 65 to 85 with urothelial cancer. V gene TRBV6-1 combines with J gene TRBJ1-5, with 7 nucleotides matching TRBD1. The CDR3 loop is CASSEALGTASNQPQHF. The CDR3 bases are TGTGCCAGCAGTGAAGCGCTTGGGACAGCCAGCAATCAGCCCCAGCATTTT.